This T cell receptor (beta chain) was observed in a study of blood T cell repertoires in COVID-19. About the research overall: PBMCs, B-cell-depleted T cells, or T cells were the source of the cDNA or gDNA that made up the material.

The germline V and J ends were trimmed by 3 bases and 5 bases, with 16 bases remaining between them. The germline CDR1 and CDR2 sequences are SGHRS and YFSETQ. This CDR3 is built from 15 residues. Profiled with immunoSEQ multiplex PCR; TCRdb holds only in-frame clones, not every one. The sample lists around 93,000 clones, around nine tenths occurring once. Sequenced sample: peripheral blood. The rearrangement links TRBV5-1 to TRBJ2-3, with D maybe TRBD2 (6 bases). The TCR sequence derives from a human donor in a cohort sampled during active COVID-19. In nucleotides, the CDR3 is TGCGCCAGCAGCTCATATGGACGAGCGGGAGATACGCAGTATTTT. It translates to CASSSYGRAGDTQYF.